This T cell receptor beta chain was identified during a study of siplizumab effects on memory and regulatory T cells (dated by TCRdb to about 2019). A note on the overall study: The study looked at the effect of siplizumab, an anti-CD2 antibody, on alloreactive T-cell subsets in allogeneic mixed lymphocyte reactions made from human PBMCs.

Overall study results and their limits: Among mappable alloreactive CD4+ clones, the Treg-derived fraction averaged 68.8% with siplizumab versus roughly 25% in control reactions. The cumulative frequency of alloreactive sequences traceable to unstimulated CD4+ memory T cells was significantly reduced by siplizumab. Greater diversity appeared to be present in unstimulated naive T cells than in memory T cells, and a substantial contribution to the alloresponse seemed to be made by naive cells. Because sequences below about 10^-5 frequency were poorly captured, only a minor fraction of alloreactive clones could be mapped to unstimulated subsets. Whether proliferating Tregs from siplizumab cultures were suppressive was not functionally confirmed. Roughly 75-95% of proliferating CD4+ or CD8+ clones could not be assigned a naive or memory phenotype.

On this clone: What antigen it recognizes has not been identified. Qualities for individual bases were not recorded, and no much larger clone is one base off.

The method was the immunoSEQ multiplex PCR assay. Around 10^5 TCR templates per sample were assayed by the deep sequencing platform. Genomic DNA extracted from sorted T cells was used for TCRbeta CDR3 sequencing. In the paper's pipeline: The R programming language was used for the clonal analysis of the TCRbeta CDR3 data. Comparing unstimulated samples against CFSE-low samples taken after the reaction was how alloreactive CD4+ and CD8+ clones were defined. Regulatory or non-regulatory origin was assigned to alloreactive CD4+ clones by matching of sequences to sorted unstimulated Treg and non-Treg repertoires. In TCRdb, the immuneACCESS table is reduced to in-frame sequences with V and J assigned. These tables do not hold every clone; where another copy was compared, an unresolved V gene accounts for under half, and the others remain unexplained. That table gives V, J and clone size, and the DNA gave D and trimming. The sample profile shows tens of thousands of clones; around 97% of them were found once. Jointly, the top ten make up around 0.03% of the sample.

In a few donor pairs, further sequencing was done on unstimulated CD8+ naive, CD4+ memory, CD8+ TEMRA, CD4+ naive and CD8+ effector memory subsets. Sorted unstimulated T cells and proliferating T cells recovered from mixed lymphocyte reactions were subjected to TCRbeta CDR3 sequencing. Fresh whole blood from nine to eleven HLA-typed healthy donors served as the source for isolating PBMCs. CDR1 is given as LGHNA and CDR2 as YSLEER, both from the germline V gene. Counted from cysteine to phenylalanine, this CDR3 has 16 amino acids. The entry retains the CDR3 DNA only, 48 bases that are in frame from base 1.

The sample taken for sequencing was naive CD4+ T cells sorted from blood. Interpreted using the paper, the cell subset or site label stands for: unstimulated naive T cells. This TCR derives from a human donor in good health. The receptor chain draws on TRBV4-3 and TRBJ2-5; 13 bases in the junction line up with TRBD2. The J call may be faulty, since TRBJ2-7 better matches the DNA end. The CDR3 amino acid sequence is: CASSPTSGGSSYEQYF. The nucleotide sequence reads TGCGCCAGCAGCCCGACTAGCGGGGGGAGCTCCTACGAGCAGTACTTC.